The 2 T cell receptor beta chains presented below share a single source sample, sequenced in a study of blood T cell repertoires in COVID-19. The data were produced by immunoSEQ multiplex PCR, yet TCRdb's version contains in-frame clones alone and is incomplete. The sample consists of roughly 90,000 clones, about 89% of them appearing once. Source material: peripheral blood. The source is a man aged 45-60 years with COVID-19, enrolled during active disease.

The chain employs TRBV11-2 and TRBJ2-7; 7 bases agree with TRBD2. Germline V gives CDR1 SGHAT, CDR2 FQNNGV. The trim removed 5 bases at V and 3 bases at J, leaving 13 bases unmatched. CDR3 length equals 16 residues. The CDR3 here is CASSPQISGVLYEQYF. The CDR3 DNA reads TGTGCCAGCAGCCCCCAAATAAGCGGGGTTCTCTACGAGCAGTACTTC.

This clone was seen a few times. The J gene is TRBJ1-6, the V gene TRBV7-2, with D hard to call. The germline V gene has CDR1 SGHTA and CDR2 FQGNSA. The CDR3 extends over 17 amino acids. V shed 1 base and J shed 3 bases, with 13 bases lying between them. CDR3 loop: CASSLDVGRIYNSPLHF. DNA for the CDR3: TGTGCCAGCAGCTTAGATGTGGGCCGAATCTATAATTCACCCCTCCACTTT.